This TCR beta chain was sequenced for a study of PD-1 blockade in classical Hodgkin lymphoma. In the case of this clone: No antigen is known for it.

Study-wide findings and caveats: Complete responders showed a baseline diversity that resembled the diversity of newly diagnosed patients.

Libraries were prepared by immunoSEQ multiplex PCR; TCRdb keeps only in-frame clonotypes and omits some of them. The top ten hold 9.5% to 12% of the sample, which has tens of thousands of clones, roughly 89% seen once. This CDR3 has 13 amino acids. J gave up 4 bases and V 6 bases, and 7 bases lay outside the gene matches. The V gene's germline CDR1 is SQVTM and CDR2 ANQGSEA. Relapses following autologous stem cell transplantation were seen in all patients, with brentuximab vedotin exposure varying. Material: peripheral blood mononuclear cells (PBMCs), obtained before the second cycle of nivolumab. This receptor was identified in a human donor with classical Hodgkin lymphoma. The chain recombines TRBV29-1 with TRBJ1-2, with 8 bases lining up with TRBD1. The CDR3 spells CSVLGQGLYGYTF. CDR3 bases: TGCAGCGTCCTTGGACAGGGCCTCTATGGCTACACCTTC.